Below, one T cell receptor (beta chain) is given with its context. The target of this receptor is not known. Qualities for individual bases were not recorded, and no much larger clone is one base off. Using the deep immunoSEQ assay, multiplex PCR amplified TCR CDR3 regions from genomic DNA. Extracted genomic DNA from each cell subset was distributed evenly across all wells of several immunoSEQ 96-well plates, and each plate was treated as a replicate. Each replicate PCR for sorted subsets received roughly 0.2 ug genomic DNA, equal to around 32,000 T cell genomes. Purified libraries were quantified with a Qubit 3.0 fluorometer, sized on a Bioanalyzer 2100, and re-quantified with the KAPA Library Quantification kit. Every immunoSEQ 96-well plate was sequenced on a separate single-read 150-cycle Illumina NextSeq 550 flow cell. Concerning the study's data processing: The immunoSEQ output contained only junctional sequences without quality scores, so filtering could not match that applied to full-length reads. To assign V/J genes and CDR3, sequences were annotated using PyIR, a Python wrapper for IgBLAST v1.9, with IMGT germline references. Any read was removed if the V/J assignment was weak (E-value above 1e-6), the CDR3 was missing, or the read contained stop codons, out-of-frame junctions, or ambiguous translated residues. A V3J clonotype was defined by an identical inferred V gene, J gene, and CDR3 amino acid sequence. Percentage overlap between repertoires was computed as shared unique clonotypes divided by the size of the smaller repertoire. Richness of each repertoire was evaluated using RTK rarefaction, the Chao1 estimator, and Recon v2.1 estimates of unobserved clonotypes. For all TCRbeta clonotypes obtained by the gDNA method from several donors, generation probabilities were computed with OLGA. The source is immuneACCESS, and TCRdb retained only in-frame sequences with V and J called. Part of the clones is not carried over; for the studies checked, unresolved V genes explain less than half of this, and the remainder is unexplained. The DNA was the basis for D and trimming; V, J and clone size are from that table. The sample includes under 600,000 clones, with approximately 97% observed a single time. The top ten hold about 0.057% of the sample.

The sample comes from a study of shared clonotypes between healthy human individuals (dated by TCRdb to 2020 to 2021). Background for the entire study: Three men and two women, aged 18 to 49 years, made up the cohort. Per donor, three plates each were used for CD4 naive and CD4 memory, two for CD8 naive, and one for CD8 memory. Blood TCR repertoires of about five healthy adults were deeply sequenced to estimate repertoire size and the extent of clonotype sharing between individuals. Different laboratories and diverse techniques were used to prepare libraries and sequence TCR repertoires, to increase sequencing depth and limit assay-specific biases. Between about 0.85 and 10 billion PBMCs per donor were obtained by leukapheresis.

Donors were healthy HIV-negative adults with no recently reported acute infections or vaccinations. Only Caucasian adults living in Nashville, Tennessee, USA were represented among the donors. CD4+ T cells were enriched by magnetic negative selection, after which naive cells were positively selected on CD45RA and the negative fraction was taken as the memory subset. Blood was collected by leukapheresis, and PBMCs were isolated by Ficoll-Histopaque density gradient centrifugation and then cryopreserved in liquid nitrogen vapor phase. Purity and quantity of every magnetically sorted T cell population were checked by analytical flow cytometry. Genomic DNA was isolated from each sorted fraction and quantified by UV absorbance on a Nanodrop 2000c. CDR1 and CDR2 were assigned from the germline V gene as MDHEN and SYDVKM. The trim is 4 bases for V and 2 bases for J, with a gap of 15 bases between the germline ends. From its cysteine to its phenylalanine, the CDR3 spans 15 amino acids. Only the CDR3 part of the read is kept: 45 bases, read in frame from the first base.

On the study overall, not on this receptor specifically: Compared with non-shared clonotypes, clonotypes shared by all four sorted-subset donors had higher generation probabilities. Incomplete sequencing was indicated by rarefaction of sorted-subset datasets, despite the large sequencing depth. Naive subsets generally had larger estimated clonotype richness than memory subsets. Based on pairwise subsampling, the degree of clonotype sharing among donors was expected to be affected by sequencing depth. The genetic and exposure-history diversity represented was limited by the small number of donors. Sampling was restricted to blood, and TCR repertoires in tissues likely differ from the TCR repertoires found in blood. Approximately 5% of naive CD4, around 3.6% of naive CD8, approximately 2.2% of memory CD4, and 0.4% of memory CD8 clonotypes were shared across several donors.

The chain joins TRBV28 to TRBJ2-7; the D region possibly corresponds to TRBD1 (6 bases align). This receptor was identified in a young woman in good health. The sequencing sample was made of naive CD4+ T cells sorted from blood. The cell subset or site tag for this specimen amounts to: CD45RA+ positively selected. The DNA is TGTGCCAGCAGTTCCGGACAGCTGAAGACCTACGAGCAGTACTTC. Translated, this gives CASSSGQLKTYEQYF.